The T cell receptor (beta chain) under discussion was sequenced for a study of PD-1 blockade in classical Hodgkin lymphoma. Indicated time point: cycle 4 day 1 (C4D1), after around six weeks of nivolumab. Relapse was seen in all patients after autologous stem cell transplantation, and brentuximab vedotin exposure was variable. V lost 6 bases, J lost 1 base, and 9 bases lay in between. CDR1 WNHNN and CDR2 SYGVQD come from the germline V gene (reference sequence). This CDR3 has 14 amino acids. Assay used: immunoSEQ multiplex PCR; TCRdb lists only in-frame clones, some missing. Of 13,000 to 15,000 clones listed, around 80% are singletons.

The rearrangement joins TRBV10-1 to TRBJ2-2; D may be TRBD1 (6 bases). This sequence was found in a human donor with classical Hodgkin lymphoma. Sequencing was performed on peripheral blood mononuclear cells (PBMCs), taken before the fourth cycle of nivolumab. Here the CDR3 reads CASRGQQNTGELFF. CDR3 bases: TGCGCCAGCAGAGGACAGCAGAACACCGGGGAGCTGTTTTTT.